The TCR beta chain described here comes from a study of control samples from healthy donors and cancer patients. The germline CDR1 and CDR2 sequences are SNHLY and FYNNEI. Unmatched junction bases numbered 5, after V lost 8 bases and J lost 0 bases. The CDR3 extends over 14 amino acids. Using immunoSEQ multiplex PCR, the repertoire was profiled, and TCRdb retains in-frame clones only, with some absent. This table holds roughly 370,000 clones, 75% to 95% found once. The rearrangement joins TRBV2 to TRBJ2-5; 8 nucleotides agree with TRBD1. Sequencing used PBMCs. This TCR was recovered from a man between 35 and 55 years old with head and neck cancer. The CDR3, as DNA: TGTGCCAGCCCAGGGACAGGATACCAAGAGACCCAGTACTTC. It encodes CASPGTGYQETQYF.